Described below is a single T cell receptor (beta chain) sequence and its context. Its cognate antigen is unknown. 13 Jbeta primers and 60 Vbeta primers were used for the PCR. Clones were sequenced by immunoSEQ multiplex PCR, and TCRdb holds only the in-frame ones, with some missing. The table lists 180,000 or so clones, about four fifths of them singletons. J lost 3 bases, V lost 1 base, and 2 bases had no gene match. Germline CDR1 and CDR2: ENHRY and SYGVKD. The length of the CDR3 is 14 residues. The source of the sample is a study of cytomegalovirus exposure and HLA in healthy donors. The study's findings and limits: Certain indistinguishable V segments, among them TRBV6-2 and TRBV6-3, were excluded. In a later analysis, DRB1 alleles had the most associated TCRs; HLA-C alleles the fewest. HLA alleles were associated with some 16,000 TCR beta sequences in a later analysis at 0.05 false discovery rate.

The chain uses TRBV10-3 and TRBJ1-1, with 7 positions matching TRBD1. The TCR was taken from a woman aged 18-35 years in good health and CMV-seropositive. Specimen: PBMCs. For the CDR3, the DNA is TGTGCCATCAGTGAGTACAGGGGTGACACTGAAGCTTTCTTT. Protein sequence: CAISEYRGDTEAFF.